A selection of T cell receptor beta chains follows, all from one sample in a study of blood T cell repertoires in COVID-19. The table came from immunoSEQ multiplex PCR; TCRdb's copy has only in-frame clones and leaves some out. The sample yields 55,000 to 65,000 clones, approximately 90% seen once. The material sequenced was peripheral blood. The source is a human donor in a cohort sampled during active COVID-19. The CDR3 runs from the conserved cysteine through the conserved F or W. A D gene is named only where the DNA matches it firmly. The listing skips clone size in some rows; elsewhere it reads once, few, many or a size class.

CDR3nt,CDR3aa,d_gene,j_gene,abundance,v_gene
TGTGCCAGCAGCCAGTTCTCGGGGGGCCCTGGAAACACCATATATTTT,CASSQFSGGPGNTIYF,-,TRBJ1-3,-,TRBV3-1/TRBV3-2
TGTGCCAGTAGTAACAGGGATAGGGGTTATCAGCCCCAGCATTTT,CASSNRDRGYQPQHF,-,TRBJ1-5,-,TRBV19
TGTGCCAGCTCTTCCGGCGCCGACAGGGGAAAAGGGATCATGAACACTGAAGCTTTCTTT,CASSSGADRGKGIMNTEAFF,-,TRBJ1-1,-,TRBV21-1
TGTGCCAGCAGCCCGGGACTAGCGGCCACCGGGGAGCTGTTTTTT,CASSPGLAATGELFF,TRBD2,TRBJ2-2,-,TRBV11-1
TGTGCCAGCTCACGAGAAACCAACAGGGATGAAGCTTTCTTT,CASSRETNRDEAFF,-,TRBJ1-1,-,TRBV18
TGTGCCAGTACCACAACCCACAGGGGTTCGTGGAATTCACCCCTCCACTTT,CASTTTHRGSWNSPLHF,TRBD1,TRBJ1-6,-,TRBV19
TGTGCCAGCAGCCAAGGACAGGTACTCGGGGAGCAGTACTTC,CASSQGQVLGEQYF,-,TRBJ2-7,-,TRBV3-1/TRBV3-2
TGTGCCAGCAGCGCTCCCGACAGGGATTATAGCAATCAGCCCCAGCATTTT,CASSAPDRDYSNQPQHF,TRBD1,TRBJ1-5,once,TRBV28
TGTGCCAGCTCACCAATTACCGGGAGCGGCGGGGAGCTGTTTTTT,CASSPITGSGGELFF,-,TRBJ2-2,-,TRBV18
TGTGCCAGCTCACCACCTGGCGGGGGGAGTATTCACGAGCAGTACTTC,CASSPPGGGSIHEQYF,TRBD2,TRBJ2-7,-,TRBV18
TGTGCCAGCAGTTGGAAGGGGTTGAGCGGGAGAGGCTTCGGGGAGACCCAGTACTTC,CASSWKGLSGRGFGETQYF,TRBD2,TRBJ2-5,-,TRBV6-2/TRBV6-3
TGTGCCAACGGACAGTCCGACAATCAGCCCCAGCATTTT,CANGQSDNQPQHF,-,TRBJ1-5,-,TRBV28
TGTGCCAGCAGCTTGGGACTTCGGGAGCAGTTCTTC,CASSLGLREQFF,-,TRBJ2-1,-,TRBV5-4
TGTGCCAGCAGCTTAGACCCACTAGCGGTCGGGGAGCTGTTTTTT,CASSLDPLAVGELFF,TRBD2,TRBJ2-2,-,TRBV11-2
TGTGCCAGCAGCGCGTTTACAGGGGCGGATGAGCAGTTCTTC,CASSAFTGADEQFF,TRBD1,TRBJ2-1,-,TRBV9
TGTGCCAGTAGTATAGAAGTTCAGGGGGCCTTTCAGCCCCAGCATTTT,CASSIEVQGAFQPQHF,TRBD1,TRBJ1-5,-,TRBV19
TGCGCCAGCAGCCAAGCGAGCGGTTGGAACACTGAAGCTTTCTTT,CASSQASGWNTEAFF,-,TRBJ1-1,-,TRBV4-1
TGTGCCAGCAATTCCCAGACGCGGGGCTATGGCTACACCTTC,CASNSQTRGYGYTF,-,TRBJ1-2,-,TRBV6-5
TGTGCCAGCAGTTTTCCAGCGGGAGCTGCAGATACGCAGTATTTT,CASSFPAGAADTQYF,TRBD2,TRBJ2-3,-,TRBV28
TGTGCCAGCAGCTTGGCTGGGGGACTAGGAGCAGATACGCAGTATTTT,CASSLAGGLGADTQYF,TRBD2,TRBJ2-3,-,TRBV5-6
TGTGCCAGCAGCCCCGGGGGGGCGGGAGACTCCTACGAGCAGTACTTC,CASSPGGAGDSYEQYF,TRBD2,TRBJ2-7,-,TRBV7-6
TGCGCCAGCGGCCCGGCGGGAGACGGCGATGAGCAGTTCTTC,CASGPAGDGDEQFF,TRBD2,TRBJ2-1,-,TRBV5-1
TGTGCCAGCAGCCGACAGGATGAAAAACTGTTTTTT,CASSRQDEKLFF,-,TRBJ1-4,-,TRBV5-4
TGTGCCAGCAGCCATGCGGGCGGGAGGATTGGCACAGATACGCAGTATTTT,CASSHAGGRIGTDTQYF,TRBD2,TRBJ2-3,-,TRBV3-1/TRBV3-2
TGCAGTGCTAGTGCGGGAGTCGCCTACGAGCAGTACTTC,CSASAGVAYEQYF,TRBD2,TRBJ2-7,-,TRBV20-1
TGTGCCAGTAGTATAATCCAGTTCCCGGATACGCAGTATTTT,CASSIIQFPDTQYF,-,TRBJ2-3,-,TRBV19
TGCGCCAGCAGTACGTGGGCTGGGACTAATGAAAAACTGTTTTTT,CASSTWAGTNEKLFF,-,TRBJ1-4,-,TRBV4-1
TGCGCCAGCAGCTTGGGGACTAGCCAACTCATCACAGATACGCAGTATTTT,CASSLGTSQLITDTQYF,TRBD2,TRBJ2-3,-,TRBV5-1
TGTGCCAGTAGTATAGCCGGGACAGGGGGCGACTATGGCTACACCTTC,CASSIAGTGGDYGYTF,TRBD1,TRBJ1-2,-,TRBV19